The 18 T cell receptor beta chains reported below all come from one sample, sequenced in a study of blood T cell repertoires in COVID-19. Sequencing was performed with immunoSEQ multiplex PCR; in TCRdb, only in-frame clones are kept and a portion is missing. The data contain 350,000 to 400,000 clones, 88% of them seen just once; the ten biggest clones take up 1.2%. The sample comprised PBMCs or T cells enriched from blood (not recorded which). The receptor source for this set is a woman between 18 and 29 years old who had recovered from COVID-19.

This clone came up once. The V gene is TRBV2, the J gene TRBJ1-6, with 8 bases aligning to TRBD1. The ends lost 0 bases at V and 5 bases at J; junction bases unmatched: 3. Germline loops: CDR1 SNHLY, CDR2 FYNNEI. CDR3 size: 16 residues. The CDR3 DNA reads TGTGCCAGCAGTGAAGCCAGGGGGCGGAATAATTCACCCCTCCACTTT. Protein: CASSEARGRNNSPLHF.

This chain joins TRBV27 and TRBJ2-7; D not resolved. The CDR3 covers 16 residues. V dropped 5 bases and J dropped 2 bases, with 19 bases sitting between them. Germline lookup yields CDR1 MNHEY and CDR2 SMNVEV (reference sequence). Written as DNA, the CDR3 is TGTGCCAGCAGTCCTCCGTCGCGCTCCGTCCCCTACGAGCAGTACTTC. It translates to CASSPPSRSVPYEQYF.

The rearrangement uses TRBV3-1 (or the pseudogene TRBV3-2) and TRBJ2-2; 9 bases agree with TRBD1. The CDR3 has 16 amino acids. CDR1 and CDR2 (germline): LGHDT, YNNKEL (reference sequence). The junction had 5 bases not matched to a gene; V was cut back by 3 bases and J by 3 bases. CDR3 bases: TGTGCCAGCAGCCAGGAACAGGGGGCGGACACCGGGGAGCTGTTTTTT. Translated, it gives CASSQEQGADTGELFF.

The rearrangement links TRBV24-1 to TRBJ1-5; no firm D call. CDR1 and CDR2 from the germline V gene are KGHDR and SFDVKD. The length of the CDR3 is 14 residues. The V end lost 1 base, the J end lost 6 bases, and 9 bases lay between the germline ends. The CDR3, as DNA: TGTGCCACCAGTGATTTCGGGGTACCTCAGCCCCAGCATTTT. This encodes CATSDFGVPQPQHF.

The rearrangement uses TRBV27 and TRBJ2-7, with D possibly matching TRBD1 (6 bases). Germline V lookup: CDR1 MNHEY, CDR2 SMNVEV (reference sequence). The V end lost 5 bases, the J end lost 4 bases, and 27 bases lay between the germline ends. The CDR3 consists of 18 residues. CDR3: CASSARTVDPFQSYEQYF. Here the CDR3 DNA reads TGTGCCAGCAGTGCGAGGACAGTGGATCCCTTTCAATCTTACGAGCAGTACTTC.

V is TRBV15 and J is TRBJ2-7, with D tentatively TRBD2 (7 bases). Trimming stripped 7 bases from V and 4 bases from J, with 17 bases between. In germline, CDR1 is LNHNV, CDR2 YYDKDF (reference sequence). This CDR3 is 14 amino acids long. In DNA form, the CDR3 reads TGTGCCACCAACGAGGGGGGGCGCGGGTACGAGCAGTACTTC. Amino acid sequence: CATNEGGRGYEQYF.

The chain uses TRBV19 and TRBJ1-4; 8 positions agree with TRBD1. The V gene end was trimmed by 5 bases and the J gene end by 6 bases; junction bases not matched to a gene: 5. The CDR3 is 14 residues long. Germline V gene sequence: CDR1 LNHDA, CDR2 SQIVND (reference sequence). Here the CDR3 reads CASSPLTGDEKLFF. The CDR3 DNA reads TGTGCCAGTAGTCCATTGACAGGGGATGAAAAACTGTTTTTT. Using reference TRBV19 and TRBJ1-4 for the parts outside the CDR3, the full variable domain is DGGITQSPKYLFRKEGQNVTLSCEQNLNHDAMYWYRQDPGQGLRLIYYSQIVNDFQKGDIAEGYSVSREKKESFPLTVTSAQKNPTAFYLCASSPLTGDEKLFFGSGTQLSVL.

The chain employs TRBV9 and TRBJ1-6; no definite D call. Trimming left V 0 bases short and J 0 bases short, with 10 bases between. This CDR3 spans 17 amino acids. The germline gives CDR1 SGDLS, CDR2 YYNGEE. CDR3 region: CASSVVPGSSYNSPLHF. In DNA, the CDR3 is TGTGCCAGCAGCGTAGTCCCGGGTAGCTCCTATAATTCACCCCTCCACTTT. Full variable domain (missing parts from reference TRBV9 and TRBJ1-6): DSGVTQTPKHLITATGQRVTLRCSPRSGDLSVYWYQQSLDQGLQFLIQYYNGEERAKGNILERFSAQQFPDLHSELNLSSLELGDSALYFCASSVVPGSSYNSPLHFGNGTRLTVT.

The V gene is TRBV7-3, the J gene TRBJ2-3, with 10 bases matching TRBD2. The CDR3 has 14 amino acids. V was pared by 5 bases and J by 4 bases, with 3 bases of the junction left unmatched. Germline CDR1 is SGHTA and CDR2 is FQGTGA. The CDR3 is CASSPSGGADTQYF. CDR3 sequence (DNA): TGTGCCAGCAGCCCAAGCGGGGGGGCAGATACGCAGTATTTT.

This clone was observed a handful of times. V gene TRBV27 combines with J gene TRBJ1-1; weak D call: TRBD1 (6 bases). V dropped 6 bases and J dropped 2 bases, with 19 bases sitting between them. This CDR3 comprises 16 residues. Germline CDR1 and CDR2: MNHEY and SMNVEV (reference sequence). The CDR3 DNA is TGTGCCAGCAGCCCTGCGGGGGCGGGGGGTAACACTGAAGCTTTCTTT. Translated, it gives CASSPAGAGGNTEAFF.

The chain uses TRBV12-3 or TRBV12-4 and TRBJ2-7; the D is unclear. CDR3 length: 13 residues. V shed 7 bases and J shed 0 bases, with 10 bases lying between them. The CDR3 coding sequence is TGTGCCAGCACAGAGCGCGGCTCCTACGAGCAGTACTTC. It encodes CASTERGSYEQYF.

CDR3 in amino acids: CASSEGPQGVYEQYF. The CDR3 DNA reads as TGTGCCAGCAGTGAAGGCCCACAGGGGGTCTACGAGCAGTACTTC. The chain links TRBV2 to TRBJ2-7; 8 nucleotides align to TRBD1. This CDR3 spans 15 amino acids. Germline loops: CDR1 SNHLY, CDR2 FYNNEI. With V trimmed by 1 base and J by 3 bases, 5 bases remained unmatched.

The chain couples TRBV12-3 or TRBV12-4 to TRBJ2-7, with D unresolved. V was clipped by 5 bases and J by 3 bases, with 11 bases between them. The CDR3 is made up of 13 amino acids. As DNA, the CDR3 is TGTGCCAGCAGTCTCAGGATTTACTACGAGCAGTACTTC. Translated, it gives CASSLRIYYEQYF.

The chain couples TRBV18 to TRBJ1-2, with D perhaps matching TRBD1 (6 bases). Germline values: CDR1 KGHSH, CDR2 LQKENI. CDR3 size: 14 residues. The V end was cut by 6 bases, the J end by 2 bases, with 13 bases between. CDR3 sequence reads: CASSRTEPNYGYTF. In DNA form, the CDR3 reads TGTGCCAGCTCCCGGACAGAGCCCAACTATGGCTACACCTTC. The complete variable domain, with remaining parts taken from reference TRBV18 and TRBJ1-2, reads NAGVMQNPRHLVRRRGQEARLRCSPMKGHSHVYWYRQLPEEGLKFMVYLQKENIIDESGMPKERFSAEFPKEGPSILRIQQVVRGDSAAYFCASSRTEPNYGYTFGSGTRLTVV.

The V gene is TRBV7-6, the J gene TRBJ1-5; a weak D match, TRBD1 (5 bases). V was trimmed by 1 base and J by 0 bases, leaving 16 bases between them. The CDR3 totals 18 residues. Germline CDR1 and CDR2: SGHVS and FNYEAQ. The CDR3 nucleotides read TGTGCCAGCAGCTTAGGGGTGGTGCGGGGGATTAGCAATCAGCCCCAGCATTTT. Its translation: CASSLGVVRGISNQPQHF.

The rearrangement links TRBV7-6 to TRBJ2-7, with TRBD2 as a possible D gene (6 bases). The CDR3 totals 15 residues. Trimming shortened V by 0 bases and J by 6 bases, and 15 bases separated the two germline ends. Germline loops: CDR1 SGHVS, CDR2 FNYEAQ. The CDR3 here is CASSLAGPLATEQYF. In DNA form, the CDR3 reads TGTGCCAGCAGCTTAGCGGGACCACTAGCCACCGAGCAGTACTTC.

The chain joins TRBV6-5 to TRBJ2-2, with 7 bases fitting TRBD2. Germline values: CDR1 MNHEY, CDR2 SVGAGI. The CDR3 has 15 amino acids. V lost 7 bases, J lost 9 bases, and 14 bases stayed unmatched. CDR3 protein: CASISGTSNQRELFF. CDR3 DNA sequence: TGTGCCAGCATAAGCGGGACCTCAAACCAAAGGGAGCTGTTTTTT.

This clone was found a few times. The chain has TRBV11-1 and TRBJ1-2; D gene uncertain. The germline V and J ends were trimmed by 5 bases and 0 bases, with 4 bases remaining between them. The CDR3 sequence is 12 residues long. Germline CDR1 and CDR2: SGHAT and FQDESV (reference sequence). CDR3 loop: CASSPTNYGYTF. The CDR3 coding sequence is TGTGCCAGCAGCCCCACTAACTATGGCTACACCTTC.